One and the same sample provided the 15 T cell receptor beta chains below, sequenced in a study of T cell responses to AZD1222 COVID-19 vaccine (dated by TCRdb to the early 2020s). The sample's time point label is to be understood as: baseline before first vaccination. The method behind the library was the immunoSEQ multiplex PCR assay. The table was pulled from immuneACCESS by TCRdb, which kept in-frame rearrangements only. Such tables lose some clones; where checked, under half of the loss comes from unresolved V genes, and the rest has no known cause. The sample table records 110,000 to 150,000 clones; about 90% of these occur just once. Together, the top ten hold 5.5% of the sample. The material sequenced was peripheral blood, taken on day 0 of AZD1222 vaccination. Receptors were obtained from an adult in good health.

This chain joins TRBV4-3 and TRBJ1-1; maybe TRBD1 (5 bases). The CDR3 loop spans 14 amino acids. V was pared by 2 bases and J by 3 bases, with 10 bases between. The V gene's germline CDR1 is LGHNA and CDR2 YSLEER. Here the CDR3 DNA reads TGCGCCAGCAGCCAATATGCAGGGCACACTGAAGCTTTCTTT. Encoded protein: CASSQYAGHTEAFF.

This chain uses TRBV28 with TRBJ1-1; D ambiguous. Between the trimmed V and J ends, which lost 3 bases and 1 base, there was a span of 12 bases. CDR1 MDHEN and CDR2 SYDVKM come from the germline V gene. The CDR3 has 15 residues. The CDR3 loop is CASSLGYSGNTEAFF. CDR3 bases: TGTGCCAGCAGTTTGGGGTACTCCGGGAACACTGAAGCTTTCTTT.

V usage is TRBV10-3 and J usage is TRBJ2-5; no clear D. CDR1 and CDR2 (germline): ENHRY, SYGVKD. CDR3 size: 16 residues. The ends were cut back, 3 bases at V and 2 bases at J, with 16 bases in the middle. This chain's CDR3 is CAISDAVRRAQETQYF. The CDR3 coding sequence is TGTGCCATCAGTGATGCGGTAAGACGGGCGCAAGAGACCCAGTACTTC.

This rearrangement joins TRBV21-1 to TRBJ2-7; TRBD2, as called in the table, went unchecked against the DNA. TRBV21-1 is classified as a pseudogene. This CDR3 comprises 12 residues. CDR3 DNA sequence: TGTGCCAGCAGCAACCCCGGGGATGAGCAGTACTTC. This encodes CASSNPGDEQYF.

CDR3 region: CASSPFPILTGSNYGYTF. The DNA for the CDR3 is TGTGCCAGTAGCCCTTTCCCAATACTGACGGGTTCTAACTATGGCTACACCTTC. The J gene is TRBJ1-2, the V gene TRBV19; D gene uncertain. Deletions cut 6 bases from V and 0 bases from J, with 23 bases between. Germline V gene lookup returns CDR1 LNHDA and CDR2 SQIVND (reference sequence). This CDR3 region has 18 residues.

V usage is TRBV27 and J usage is TRBJ1-2; 11 nucleotides align to TRBD1. V dropped 6 bases and J dropped 4; count of bases not matched to a gene: 7. The germline V gene encodes CDR1 MNHEY and CDR2 SMNVEV (reference sequence). The CDR3 totals 15 residues. In nucleotides, the CDR3 is TGTGCCAGCAGCCCTCGGGACAGGGGGAGCTATGGCTACACCTTC. Translated, it gives CASSPRDRGSYGYTF.

The CDR3: CASSLGSTITDTQYF. In DNA form, the CDR3 reads TGTGCCAGCAGCTTAGGGTCAACCATCACAGATACGCAGTATTTT. The chain employs TRBV7-9 and TRBJ2-3; D gene ambiguous. Trimming left V 1 base short and J 2 bases short, with 10 bases between. Looked up from germline, CDR1 is SEHNR and CDR2 is FQNEAQ (reference sequence). This CDR3 is built from 15 residues.

V usage is TRBV14 and J usage is TRBJ2-7; tentatively, D is TRBD2 (6 bases). The germline V gene encodes CDR1 SGHDN and CDR2 FVKESK. The CDR3 spans 15 residues. Deletions cut 4 bases from V and 5 bases from J, with 18 bases between. The CDR3 bases are TGTGCCAGCAGCCCGCTCGGGGGAGCTCCTGACGAGCAGTACTTC. It specifies CASSPLGGAPDEQYF.

The chain employs TRBV7-8 and TRBJ2-7; possibly TRBD2 for D (5 bases). The CDR3 contains 15 residues. CDR1 SGHVS and CDR2 FQNEAQ come from the germline V gene. V was clipped by 5 bases and J by 0 bases, with 14 bases between them. The CDR3 here is CASSPFRGNSYEQYF. The CDR3 DNA reads as TGTGCCAGCAGCCCTTTCCGGGGAAACTCCTACGAGCAGTACTTC.

The chain has TRBV27 and TRBJ2-1, with D maybe TRBD2 (6 bases). CDR1 and CDR2 (germline): MNHEY, SMNVEV (reference sequence). CDR3 size: 15 residues. V lost 8 bases to trimming and J lost 0 bases, with 14 bases between them. As DNA, the CDR3 is TGTGCCAGCTCCATAGCGGTTAGCTCCTACAATGAGCAGTTCTTC. Translating it yields CASSIAVSSYNEQFF.

Written as DNA, the CDR3 is TGTGCCAGCAGTTTCCTACTAGCGGGGGGCACAGATACGCAGTATTTT. It yields the protein CASSFLLAGGTDTQYF. This chain links TRBV6-5 with TRBJ2-3; 11 positions agree with TRBD2. Looked up from germline, CDR1 is MNHEY and CDR2 is SVGAGI. V shed 4 bases and J 1 base; nucleotides not matched to a gene: 4. This CDR3 has 16 amino acids.

The chain has TRBV4-3 and TRBJ2-1, with D tentatively TRBD1 or TRBD2 (6 bases each). Germline assignment: CDR1 LGHNA and CDR2 YSLEER. V was clipped by 1 base and J by 8 bases, with 15 bases between them. This CDR3 is built from 15 residues. The CDR3 DNA is TGCGCCAGCAGCCAAGTTGGAGGGACAACGGATGAGCAGTTCTTC. Protein: CASSQVGGTTDEQFF.

The chain has TRBV28 and TRBJ2-3; TRBD1 agrees at 10 bases. The germline CDR1 and CDR2 sequences are MDHEN and SYDVKM. The trim removed 5 bases at V and 6 bases at J, leaving 14 bases unmatched. The CDR3 extends over 17 amino acids. CDR3 loop: CASSAPSPGQGTDTQYF. CDR3 nucleotides: TGTGCCAGCAGTGCACCTTCACCGGGACAGGGGACGGATACGCAGTATTTT.

V usage is TRBV4-1 and J usage is TRBJ2-1, with 14 bases lining up with TRBD2. CDR1 MGHRA and CDR2 YSYEKL come from the germline V gene. The CDR3 contains 17 residues. The junction had 8 bases not matched to a gene; V was cut back by 2 bases and J by 8 bases. The CDR3 DNA reads TGCGCCAGCAGCCAACCGACTAGCGGGAGGGCCTTGGATGAGCAGTTCTTC. Protein: CASSQPTSGRALDEQFF.

About this clone itself: The junction departs from the called germline gene at one end, perhaps through a read error. V usage is TRBV7-7 and J usage is TRBJ2-4; 9 bases map to TRBD1. The CDR3 has 15 amino acids. The germline V gene encodes CDR1 SSHAT and CDR2 FNYEAQ (reference sequence). The CDR3 DNA is TGTGCTAGCAAACAGGGGGCGTGGGCCAAAAACATTCAGTACTTC. Translating it yields CASKQGAWAKNIQYF.